The rows below give T cell receptor beta chains drawn from one sample of a study of blood T cell repertoires in COVID-19. Some clones are missing from TCRdb's copy, which holds only in-frame ones; the method was immunoSEQ multiplex PCR. The sample records approximately 150,000 clones, approximately 80% being singletons. Sequenced input: PBMCs or T cells enriched from blood (not recorded which). The receptor set was obtained from a man aged 65 to 85 who had been exposed to COVID-19. Both conserved end residues are part of each CDR3. The D gene is left open where the match is weak. Size is omitted from some rows. Given values are once, few, many or a class for expanded clones.

V,size,D,J,DNA,CDR3
TRBV7-2,-,TRBD1,TRBJ1-4,TGTGCCAGCAGCCTAACCGGGACAGGCAATGAAAAACTGTTTTTT,CASSLTGTGNEKLFF
TRBV6-1,-,-,TRBJ1-2,TGTGCCAGCAGTGAGCCTAACTCTTATGGCTACACCTTC,CASSEPNSYGYTF
TRBV4-2,-,-,TRBJ2-7,TGTGCCAGCAGCCAAGAGCGGGACCTCTATTACGAGCAGTACTTC,CASSQERDLYYEQYF
TRBV5-1,-,-,TRBJ1-4,TGCGCCAGCAGCTTGGTCGGGGAAGCATACGAAAAACTGTTTTTT,CASSLVGEAYEKLFF
TRBV6-6,-,-,TRBJ2-6,TGTGCCAGCAGTCCTGTAGCCTCTGGGGCCAACGTCCTGACTTTC,CASSPVASGANVLTF
TRBV7-9,few,-,TRBJ2-1,TGTGCCAGCAGCTTAGTGGGGCGGGGGCAGTTCTTC,CASSLVGRGQFF
TRBV18,once,-,TRBJ2-7,TGTGCCAGCTCCGAGCAACCGGGACACTATGTCGAGCAGTACTTC,CASSEQPGHYVEQYF
TRBV6-5,-,-,TRBJ1-3,TGTGCCACAAGGGAGGGTAGACCTGGAAACACCATATATTTT,CATREGRPGNTIYF
TRBV18,-,TRBD2,TRBJ2-1,TGTGCCAGCTCAGTACTAGCGGGAGGGCCCCTAGTGCAGTTCTTC,CASSVLAGGPLVQFF
TRBV12-3/TRBV12-4,-,-,TRBJ1-2,TGTGCCAGCAGTCCCGAGGGTATCTATGGCTACACCTTC,CASSPEGIYGYTF
TRBV7-9,-,-,TRBJ2-1,TGTGCCAGCAGCTTATGGGGGGGCAATAACAATGAGCAGTTCTTC,CASSLWGGNNNEQFF
TRBV4-1,-,TRBD2,TRBJ2-1,TGCGCCAGCAGCCTTGGGCTAGCGGGACAGACGTTGGCGGGAAATGAGCAGTTCTTC,CASSLGLAGQTLAGNEQFF
TRBV30,-,-,TRBJ1-5,TGTGCCTGGAGCGTACAACCCAACAATCAGCCCCAGCATTTT,CAWSVQPNNQPQHF
TRBV7-8,few,TRBD2,TRBJ2-5,TGTGCCAGCAGCCCCCGCAGCGGGAGACGCCAAGAGACCCAGTACTTC,CASSPRSGRRQETQYF
TRBV12-3/TRBV12-4,few,-,TRBJ1-2,TGTGCCAGCAGTTTTCCAGGGAAGGTTGGCTACACCTTC,CASSFPGKVGYTF
TRBV7-8,-,TRBD2,TRBJ2-2,TGTGCCAGCAGCTTTTTTAGCGGGAGAAGGGCCGGGGAGCTGTTTTTT,CASSFFSGRRAGELFF
TRBV4-2,-,-,TRBJ1-2,TGTGCCAGCAGCCAATTAGGGCAGTCCGAGGCGGGCTATGGCTACACCTTC,CASSQLGQSEAGYGYTF
TRBV30,-,TRBD1,TRBJ1-2,TGTGCCTGGAGTTTACAGGGGGCGGGTGGCTACACCTTC,CAWSLQGAGGYTF
TRBV11-3,once,-,TRBJ2-1,TGTGCCAGCAGCTTAGGAGGGTCTAACAATGAGCAGTTCTTC,CASSLGGSNNEQFF
TRBV28,-,-,TRBJ2-2,TGTGCCAGCAGTTTAGGGGGGAGTAACACCGGGGAGCTGTTTTTT,CASSLGGSNTGELFF
TRBV20-1,few,-,TRBJ1-6,TGCAGTGCTAGTCCGTCGGGTTCACCCCTCCACTTT,CSASPSGSPLHF
TRBV20-1,-,-,TRBJ2-5,TGCAGTGCCACCCCCCCGGACTTC,CSATPPDF
TRBV21-1,once,-,TRBJ1-2,TGTGCCAGCAGCTCACAGGGAATCCGACTCTATGGCTACACCTTC,CASSSQGIRLYGYTF
TRBV2,-,-,TRBJ1-2,TGTGCCAGCAGTGAGCACCCCCAGGGTCGGAACTATGGCTACACCTTC,CASSEHPQGRNYGYTF
TRBV18,-,TRBD2,TRBJ2-1,TGTGCCAGCTCACCACTAGCGGGAGTTCGCAATGAGCAGTTCTTC,CASSPLAGVRNEQFF
TRBV4-3,-,TRBD2,TRBJ2-5,TGCGCCAGCAGCCAAGATTGGGCGGGAGGAGGAGAGACCCAGTACTTC,CASSQDWAGGGETQYF
TRBV12-3/TRBV12-4,once,-,TRBJ1-2,TGTGCCAGCAGTTCAGTCATTCCGGGAGGCTACACCTTC,CASSSVIPGGYTF
TRBV14,-,-,TRBJ1-2,TGTGCCAGCAGCCAAGATGGGCAGCTGGGCTACACCTTC,CASSQDGQLGYTF
TRBV3-1/TRBV3-2,-,-,TRBJ1-1,TGTGCCAGCAGCCCTCGACAGGTTCTGAACACTGAAGCTTTCTTT,CASSPRQVLNTEAFF
TRBV19,-,TRBD1,TRBJ2-7,TGTGCCAGTAGTATGGGACAGGGGGCCGAGCAGTACTTC,CASSMGQGAEQYF
TRBV7-8,-,TRBD1,TRBJ1-5,TGTGCCAGCAGCCGTGGACAGGCGCCCCAGCCCCAGCATTTT,CASSRGQAPQPQHF
TRBV5-1,-,-,TRBJ2-7,TGCGCCAGCAGCTTGGGGGGGACAAGCTACGAGCAGTACTTC,CASSLGGTSYEQYF
TRBV5-4,-,TRBD1,TRBJ1-3,TGTGCCAGCAGCTTACAGGGGGCAGGAAACACCATATATTTT,CASSLQGAGNTIYF
TRBV19,once,-,TRBJ2-6,TGTGCCAGTAGTATATATGGGGGGAGTCCCTCTGGGGCCAACGTCCTGACTTTC,CASSIYGGSPSGANVLTF
TRBV2,-,-,TRBJ2-5,TGTGCCAGCAAAAAGACAGTTCAAGAGACCCAGTACTTC,CASKKTVQETQYF
TRBV2,once,TRBD1,TRBJ1-2,TGTGCCAGCAGCTCTTATAACAGGGGGCGCGGGGGCTACACCTTC,CASSSYNRGRGGYTF